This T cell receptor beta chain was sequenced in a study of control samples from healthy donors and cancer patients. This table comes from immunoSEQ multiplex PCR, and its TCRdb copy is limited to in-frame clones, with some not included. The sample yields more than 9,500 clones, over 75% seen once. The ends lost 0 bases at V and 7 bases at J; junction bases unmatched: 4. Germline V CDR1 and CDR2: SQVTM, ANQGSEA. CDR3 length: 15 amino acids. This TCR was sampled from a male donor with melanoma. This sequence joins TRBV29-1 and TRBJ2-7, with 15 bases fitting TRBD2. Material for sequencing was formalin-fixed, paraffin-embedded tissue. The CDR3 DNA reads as TGCAGCGTTGAAGATGGAGGGACTAGCGGGAGGGAGCAGTACGTC. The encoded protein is CSVEDGGTSGREQYV.